The next 10 T cell receptor beta chains were all read from a single sample in a study of lymphopenia after photon versus proton radiotherapy. The method was immunoSEQ multiplex PCR; TCRdb's version includes in-frame clones alone and lacks a portion of them. The data contain some 64,000 clones, roughly nine tenths of them singletons. Sequences were derived from peripheral blood, sampled from a patient treated with proton-based radiotherapy. All receptors come from a man older than 75 with esophageal cancer.

The chain employs TRBV7-8 and TRBJ1-6, with D perhaps TRBD1 (5 bases). Germline CDR1 is SGHVS and CDR2 is FQNEAQ. There are 16 residues in the CDR3. The V gene lost 1 base and the J gene lost 9 bases, with 16 bases spanning the gap. The CDR3 loop is CASSLGGKGFSSPLHF. CDR3 bases: TGTGCCAGCAGCTTAGGGGGCAAGGGTTTTAGTTCACCCCTCCACTTT.

The rearrangement links TRBV7-2 to TRBJ2-5; 10 positions match TRBD1. The J call could be wrong; TRBJ2-7 is a better fit for the DNA end. Germline V gives CDR1 SGHTA, CDR2 FQGNSA. The CDR3 is 15 amino acids. The CDR3 sequence is CASSLVGTGAYEQYF. CDR3 in DNA: TGTGCCAGCAGCTTAGTGGGGACAGGGGCCTACGAGCAGTACTTC.

This clone was found once. The rearrangement links TRBV18 to TRBJ2-6; weak D call: TRBD2 (6 bases). The germline V gene encodes CDR1 KGHSH and CDR2 LQKENI. The CDR3 has 15 amino acids. V lost 5 bases to trimming and J lost 4 bases, with 12 bases between them. CDR3 amino acids: CASSSGVVGANVLTF. The CDR3 DNA follows: TGTGCCAGCTCATCGGGGGTCGTGGGGGCCAACGTCCTGACTTTC.

A single count supports this clone. CDR3 amino acids: CAWSPETRNTDTQYF. The CDR3 DNA follows: TGTGCCTGGAGCCCCGAGACTCGGAACACAGATACGCAGTATTTT. The chain carries TRBV30 and TRBJ2-3; D remains unclear. The germline CDR1 and CDR2 sequences are GTSNPN and SVGIG (reference sequence). V was trimmed by 3 bases and J by 2 bases, leaving 15 bases between them. This CDR3 is 15 amino acids long.

This rearrangement joins TRBV6-6 to TRBJ1-1; 8 bases line up with TRBD1. Germline CDR1 reads MNHNY; CDR2 reads SVGAGI (reference sequence). This CDR3 has 11 amino acids. Losses at the gene ends were 10 bases for V and 4 bases for J; bases not matched to a gene: 2. CDR3 in amino acids: CATTGGTEAFF. Written as DNA, the CDR3 is TGTGCCACAACAGGGGGCACTGAAGCTTTCTTT.

The chain is built from TRBV11-2 and TRBJ2-7; D is possibly TRBD1 or TRBD2 (6 bases each). The CDR3 runs to 16 residues. CDR1 and CDR2 (germline): SGHAT, FQNNGV. Trimming stripped 3 bases from V and 1 base from J, with 16 bases between. DNA for the CDR3: TGTGCCAGCAGCTTTAGGGGGGACTCCTCTTCCTACGAGCAGTACTTC. Amino acids: CASSFRGDSSSYEQYF.

The chain recombines TRBV7-2 with TRBJ2-1; D gene ambiguous. V lost 3 bases and J lost 0, with 0 bases in between. Germline CDR1 SGHTA, CDR2 FQGNSA. The CDR3 contains 12 residues. In nucleotides, the CDR3 is TGTGCCAGCAGCTTCTCCTACAATGAGCAGTTCTTC. Protein product: CASSFSYNEQFF.

The gene calls are TRBV9 and TRBJ1-5, with D possibly matching TRBD1 (6 bases). In germline, CDR1 is SGDLS, CDR2 YYNGEE. The ends were cut back, 0 bases at V and 9 bases at J, with 19 bases in the middle. CDR3 length: 16 amino acids. In DNA, the CDR3 is TGTGCCAGCAGCGTAGGCATCGGGGGCCAGGCATGGCCCCAGCATTTT. Its translation: CASSVGIGGQAWPQHF.

The chain is built from TRBV5-1 and TRBJ1-2, with D possibly being TRBD1 (5 bases). The CDR3 consists of 15 residues. The germline V gene has CDR1 SGHRS and CDR2 YFSETQ. V lost 1 base, J lost 4 bases, and 14 bases lay in between. This CDR3 is CASSLTGAGGYGYTF. The DNA for the CDR3 is TGCGCCAGCAGCTTGACCGGGGCGGGAGGCTATGGCTACACCTTC.

The chain joins TRBV11-1 to TRBJ2-3; no clear D gene. V was shortened by 1 base and J by 2 bases, with 7 bases between the two germline ends. In germline, CDR1 is SGHAT, CDR2 FQDESV (reference sequence). There are 14 residues in the CDR3. CDR3 amino acids: CASSLGTATDTQYF. The CDR3 nucleotides read TGTGCCAGCAGCTTAGGAACCGCCACAGATACGCAGTATTTT. Drawing the rest from reference TRBV11-1 and TRBJ2-3, the complete variable domain is EAEVAQSPRYKITEKSQAVAFWCDPISGHATLYWYRQILGQGPELLVQFQDESVVDDSQLPKDRFSAERLKGVDSTLKIQPAELGDSAMYLCASSLGTATDTQYFGPGTRLTVL.